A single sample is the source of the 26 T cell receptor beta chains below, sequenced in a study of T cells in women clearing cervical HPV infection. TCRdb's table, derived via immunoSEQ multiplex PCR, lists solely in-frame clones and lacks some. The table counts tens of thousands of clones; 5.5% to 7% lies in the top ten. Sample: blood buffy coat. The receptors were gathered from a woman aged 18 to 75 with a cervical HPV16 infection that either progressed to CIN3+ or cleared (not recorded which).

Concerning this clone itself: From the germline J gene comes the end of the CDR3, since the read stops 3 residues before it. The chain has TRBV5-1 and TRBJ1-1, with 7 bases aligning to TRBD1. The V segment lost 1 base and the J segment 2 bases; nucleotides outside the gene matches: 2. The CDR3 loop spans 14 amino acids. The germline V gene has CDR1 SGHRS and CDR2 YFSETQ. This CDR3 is CASSLKGGNTEAFF. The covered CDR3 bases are TGCGCCAGCAGCTTGAAAGGGGGCAACACTGAA.

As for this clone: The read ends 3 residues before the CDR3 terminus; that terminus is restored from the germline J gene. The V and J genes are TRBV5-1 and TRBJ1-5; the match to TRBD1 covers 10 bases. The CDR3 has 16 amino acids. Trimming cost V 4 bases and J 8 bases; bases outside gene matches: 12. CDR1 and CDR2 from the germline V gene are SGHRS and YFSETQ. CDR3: CASSPGDRGWGEPQHF. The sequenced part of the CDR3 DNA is TGCGCCAGCAGCCCTGGGGACAGGGGATGGGGGGAGCCC.

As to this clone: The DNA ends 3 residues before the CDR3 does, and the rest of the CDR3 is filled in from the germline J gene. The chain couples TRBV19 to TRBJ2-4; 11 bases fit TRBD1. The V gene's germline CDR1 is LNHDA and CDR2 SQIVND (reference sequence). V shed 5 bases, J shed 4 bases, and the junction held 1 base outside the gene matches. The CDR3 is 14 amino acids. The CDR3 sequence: CASSWDRGKNIQYF. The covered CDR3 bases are TGTGCCAGTAGTTGGGACAGGGGGAAAAACATT.

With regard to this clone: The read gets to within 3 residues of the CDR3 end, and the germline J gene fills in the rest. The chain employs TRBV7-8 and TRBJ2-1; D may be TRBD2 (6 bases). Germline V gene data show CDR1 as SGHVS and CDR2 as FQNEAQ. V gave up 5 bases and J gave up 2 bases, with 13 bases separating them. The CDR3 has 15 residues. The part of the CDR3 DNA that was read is TGTGCCAGCAGCCCCACCGGCGGGGCCTACAATGAG. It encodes CASSPTGGAYNE. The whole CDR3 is CASSPTGGAYNEQFF.

CDR3 bases read: TGTGCCAGCAGTGGGGGACTAGTGACTTACGAG. Translated, it gives CASSGGLVTYE. The entire CDR3 reads CASSGGLVTYEQYF. V gene TRBV2 combines with J gene TRBJ2-7; 8 bases agree with TRBD2. The read is 3 residues too short to cover the CDR3 end, so that end is filled in from the germline J gene. The CDR3 consists of 14 residues. The trim removed 4 bases at V and 4 bases at J, leaving 6 bases unmatched. Germline values: CDR1 SNHLY, CDR2 FYNNEI.

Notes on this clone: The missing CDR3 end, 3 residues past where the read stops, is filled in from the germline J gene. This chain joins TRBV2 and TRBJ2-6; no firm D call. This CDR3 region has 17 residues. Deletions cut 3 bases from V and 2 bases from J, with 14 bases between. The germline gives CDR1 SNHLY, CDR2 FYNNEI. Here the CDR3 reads CASSDATASPGANVLTF. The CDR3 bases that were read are TGTGCCAGCAGTGACGCTACAGCCTCCCCTGGGGCCAACGTC.

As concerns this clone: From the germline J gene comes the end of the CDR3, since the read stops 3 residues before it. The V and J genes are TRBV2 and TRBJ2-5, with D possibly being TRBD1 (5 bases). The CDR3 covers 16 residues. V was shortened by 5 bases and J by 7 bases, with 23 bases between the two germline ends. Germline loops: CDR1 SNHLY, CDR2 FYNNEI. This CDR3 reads CASSPPFVAGLGTQYF. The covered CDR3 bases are TGTGCCAGCAGTCCCCCTTTCGTGGCAGGGTTGGGGACC.

This chain's CDR3 is CASSFKLAGRRGTGELFF. CDR3 DNA (partial): TGTGCCAGCAGTTTTAAACTAGCGGGAAGACGGGGCACCGGGGAG. The rearrangement uses TRBV12-3 or TRBV12-4 and TRBJ2-2, with 10 nucleotides matching TRBD2. The missing CDR3 end, 3 residues past where the read stops, is filled in from the germline J gene. V gave up 3 bases and J gave up 4 bases; unmatched junction bases: 11. The CDR3 is made up of 18 amino acids.

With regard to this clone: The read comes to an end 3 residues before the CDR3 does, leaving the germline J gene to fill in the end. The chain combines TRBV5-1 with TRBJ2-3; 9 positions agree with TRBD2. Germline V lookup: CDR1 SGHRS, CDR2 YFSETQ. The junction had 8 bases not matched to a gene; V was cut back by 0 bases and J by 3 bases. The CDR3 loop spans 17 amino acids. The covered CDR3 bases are TGCGCCAGCAGCTTGGAGGCGGCGGGAGGGCCGACAGATACG. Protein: CASSLEAAGGPTDT. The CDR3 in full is CASSLEAAGGPTDTQYF.

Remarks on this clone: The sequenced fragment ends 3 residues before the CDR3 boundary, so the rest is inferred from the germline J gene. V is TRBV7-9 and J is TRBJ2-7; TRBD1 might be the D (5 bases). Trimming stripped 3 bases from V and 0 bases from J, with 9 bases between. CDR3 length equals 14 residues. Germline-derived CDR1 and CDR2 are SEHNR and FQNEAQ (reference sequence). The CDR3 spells CASSFQGSSYEQYF. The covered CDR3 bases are TGTGCCAGCAGCTTTCAGGGCAGCTCCTACGAG. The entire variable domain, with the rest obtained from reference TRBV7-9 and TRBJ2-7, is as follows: DTGVSQNPRHKITKRGQNVTFRCDPISEHNRLYWYRQTLGQGPEFLTYFQNEAQLEKSRLLSDRFSAERPKGSFSTLEIQRTEQGDSAMYLCASSFQGSSYEQYFGPGTRLTVT.

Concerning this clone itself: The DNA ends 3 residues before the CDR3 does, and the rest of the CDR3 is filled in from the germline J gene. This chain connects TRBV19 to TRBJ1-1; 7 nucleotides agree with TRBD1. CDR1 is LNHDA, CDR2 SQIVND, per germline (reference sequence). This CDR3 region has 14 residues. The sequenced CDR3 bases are TGTGCCAGTAGTACTTCGGGACAGAGAAACGAA. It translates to CASSTSGQRNE. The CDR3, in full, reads CASSTSGQRNEAFF.

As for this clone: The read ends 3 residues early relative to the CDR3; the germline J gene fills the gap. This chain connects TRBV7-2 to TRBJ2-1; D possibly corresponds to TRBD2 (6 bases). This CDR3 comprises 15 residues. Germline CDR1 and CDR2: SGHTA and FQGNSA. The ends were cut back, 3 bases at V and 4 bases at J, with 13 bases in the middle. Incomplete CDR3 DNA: TGTGCCAGCAGCTTGGGGGGAAGTGGATACAATGAG. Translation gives CASSLGGSGYNE. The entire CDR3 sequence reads CASSLGGSGYNEQFF.

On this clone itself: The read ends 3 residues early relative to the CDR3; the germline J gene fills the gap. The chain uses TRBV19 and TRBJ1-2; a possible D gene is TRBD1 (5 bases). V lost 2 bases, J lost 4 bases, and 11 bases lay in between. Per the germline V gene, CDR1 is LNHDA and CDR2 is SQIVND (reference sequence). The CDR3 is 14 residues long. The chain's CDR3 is CASSIQGSGYGYTF. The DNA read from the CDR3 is TGTGCCAGTAGTATACAGGGATCAGGCTATGGC. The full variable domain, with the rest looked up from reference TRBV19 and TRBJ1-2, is DGGITQSPKYLFRKEGQNVTLSCEQNLNHDAMYWYRQDPGQGLRLIYYSQIVNDFQKGDIAEGYSVSREKKESFPLTVTSAQKNPTAFYLCASSIQGSGYGYTFGSGTRLTVV.

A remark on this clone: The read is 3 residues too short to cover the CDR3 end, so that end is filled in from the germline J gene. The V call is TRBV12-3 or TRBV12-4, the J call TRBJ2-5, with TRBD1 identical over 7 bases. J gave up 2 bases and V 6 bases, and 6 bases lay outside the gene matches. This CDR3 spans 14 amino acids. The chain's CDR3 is CASSPGQAQETQYF. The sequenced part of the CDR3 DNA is TGTGCCAGCAGCCCCGGACAGGCACAAGAGACC.

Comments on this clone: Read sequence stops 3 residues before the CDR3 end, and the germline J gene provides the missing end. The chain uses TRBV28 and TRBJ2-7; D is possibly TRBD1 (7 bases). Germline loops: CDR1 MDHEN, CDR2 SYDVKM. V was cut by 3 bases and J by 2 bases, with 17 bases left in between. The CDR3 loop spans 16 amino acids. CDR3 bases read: TGTGCCAGCAGTTTCCAAATATCAGGGGGGACCTACGAG. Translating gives CASSFQISGGTYE. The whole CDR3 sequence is CASSFQISGGTYEQYF.

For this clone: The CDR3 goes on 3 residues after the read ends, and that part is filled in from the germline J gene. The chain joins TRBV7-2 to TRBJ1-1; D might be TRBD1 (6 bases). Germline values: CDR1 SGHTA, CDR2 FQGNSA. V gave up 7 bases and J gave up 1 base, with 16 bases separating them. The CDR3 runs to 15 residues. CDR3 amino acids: CASTLGTRPNTEAFF. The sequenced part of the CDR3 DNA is TGTGCCAGCACCCTGGGGACACGGCCGAACACTGAA.

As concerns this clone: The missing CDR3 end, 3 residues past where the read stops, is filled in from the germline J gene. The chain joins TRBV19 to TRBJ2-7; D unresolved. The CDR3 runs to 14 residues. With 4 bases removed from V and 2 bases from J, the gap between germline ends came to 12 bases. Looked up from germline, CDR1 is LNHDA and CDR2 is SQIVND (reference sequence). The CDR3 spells CASSNSGAPYEQYF. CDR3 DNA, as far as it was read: TGTGCCAGTAGTAATTCAGGCGCACCCTACGAG.

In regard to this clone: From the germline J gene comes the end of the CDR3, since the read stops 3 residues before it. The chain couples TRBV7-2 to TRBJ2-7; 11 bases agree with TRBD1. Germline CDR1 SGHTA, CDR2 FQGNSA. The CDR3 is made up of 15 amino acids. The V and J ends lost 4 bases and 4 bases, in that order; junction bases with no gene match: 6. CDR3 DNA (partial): TGTGCCAGCAGCTCGCGGACAGGGGGCCTGTACGAG. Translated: CASSSRTGGLYE. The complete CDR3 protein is CASSSRTGGLYEQYF.

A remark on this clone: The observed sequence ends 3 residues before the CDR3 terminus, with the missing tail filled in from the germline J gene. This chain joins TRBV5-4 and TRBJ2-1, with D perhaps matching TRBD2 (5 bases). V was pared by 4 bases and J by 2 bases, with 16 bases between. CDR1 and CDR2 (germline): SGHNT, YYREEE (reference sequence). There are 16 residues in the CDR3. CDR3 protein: CASSGGSGNAYNEQFF. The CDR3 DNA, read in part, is TGTGCCAGCAGCGGCGGGTCCGGGAACGCCTACAATGAG.

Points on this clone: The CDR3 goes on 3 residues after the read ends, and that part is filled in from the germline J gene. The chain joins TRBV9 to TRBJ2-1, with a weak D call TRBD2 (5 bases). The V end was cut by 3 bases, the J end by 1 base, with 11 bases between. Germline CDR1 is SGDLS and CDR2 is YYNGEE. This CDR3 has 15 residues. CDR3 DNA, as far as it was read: TGTGCCAGCAGCGCATTAGCGTCTTCCTACAATGAG. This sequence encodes CASSALASSYNE. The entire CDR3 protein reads CASSALASSYNEQFF.

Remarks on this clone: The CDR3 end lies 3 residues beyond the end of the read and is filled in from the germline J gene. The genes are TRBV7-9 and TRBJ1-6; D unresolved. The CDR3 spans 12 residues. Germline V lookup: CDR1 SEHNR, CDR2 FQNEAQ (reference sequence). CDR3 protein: CASSDSQVTLHF. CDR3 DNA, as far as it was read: TGTGCCAGCAGCGATAGTCAGGTTACC.

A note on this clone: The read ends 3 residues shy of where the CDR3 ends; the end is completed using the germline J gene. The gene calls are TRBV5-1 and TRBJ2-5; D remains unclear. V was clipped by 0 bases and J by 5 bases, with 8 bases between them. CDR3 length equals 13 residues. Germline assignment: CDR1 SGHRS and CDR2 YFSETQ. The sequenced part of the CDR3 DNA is TGCGCCAGCAGCTTGGTACCTACTGAGACC. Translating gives CASSLVPTET. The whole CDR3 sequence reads CASSLVPTETQYF.

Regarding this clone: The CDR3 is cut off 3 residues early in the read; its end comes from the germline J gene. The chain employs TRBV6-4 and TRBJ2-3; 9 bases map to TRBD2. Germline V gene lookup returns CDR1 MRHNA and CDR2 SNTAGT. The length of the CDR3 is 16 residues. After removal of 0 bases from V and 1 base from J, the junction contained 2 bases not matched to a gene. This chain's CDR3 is CASSDSASGGTDTQYF. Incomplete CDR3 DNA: TGTGCCAGCAGTGACTCGGCTAGCGGGGGCACAGATACG.

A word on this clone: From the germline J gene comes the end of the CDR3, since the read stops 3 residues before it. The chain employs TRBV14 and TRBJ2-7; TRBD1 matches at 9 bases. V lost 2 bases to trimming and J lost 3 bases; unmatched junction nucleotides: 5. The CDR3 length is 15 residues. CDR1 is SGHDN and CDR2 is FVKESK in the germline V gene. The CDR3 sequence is CASSQFPTGGYEQYF. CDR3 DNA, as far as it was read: TGTGCCAGCAGCCAATTTCCGACAGGGGGCTACGAG.

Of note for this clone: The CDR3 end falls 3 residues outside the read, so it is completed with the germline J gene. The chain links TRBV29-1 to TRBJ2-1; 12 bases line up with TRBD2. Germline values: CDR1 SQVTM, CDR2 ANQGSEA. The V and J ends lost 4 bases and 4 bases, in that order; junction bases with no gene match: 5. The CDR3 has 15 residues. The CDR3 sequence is CSVVGTSGSYNEQFF. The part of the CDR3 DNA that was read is TGCAGCGTTGTGGGGACTAGCGGGTCGTACAATGAG.

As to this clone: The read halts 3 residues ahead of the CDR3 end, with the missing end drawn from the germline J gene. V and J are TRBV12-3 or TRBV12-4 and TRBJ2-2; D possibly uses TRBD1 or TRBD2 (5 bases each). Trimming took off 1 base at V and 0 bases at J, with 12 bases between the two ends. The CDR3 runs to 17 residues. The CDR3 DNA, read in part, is TGTGCCAGCAGTTTAGGCGCAGGGAGAGCGAACACCGGGGAG. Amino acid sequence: CASSLGAGRANTGE. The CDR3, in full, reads CASSLGAGRANTGELFF.